This T cell receptor (beta chain) was sequenced for a study of cytomegalovirus exposure and HLA in healthy donors. This clone has only one observation. Its antigen remains unknown. Study-level points and caveats: Cytomegalovirus association was assigned to about 150 TCR beta chains. Published work reported that the classifier diagnosed cytomegalovirus status with high specificity and sensitivity. While the bulk of TCR sequences proved rare, some public TCRs turned up in many donors.

Germline V gene lookup returns CDR1 MDHEN and CDR2 SYDVKM. V lost 6 bases, J lost 4 bases, and 19 bases lay in between. There are 16 residues in the CDR3. Only in-frame clones appear in the TCRdb table, and some are missing; sequencing was by immunoSEQ multiplex PCR. The table has some 240,000 clones, approximately 83% seen once. The V and J genes are TRBV28 and TRBJ1-3, with a weak D call TRBD1 (6 bases). The TCR originated in a woman aged 25 to 39 in good health and CMV-seropositive. The specimen was PBMCs. The CDR3 DNA reads as TGTGCCAGCAGCCCACGTGGGGGGGCTTGGGGAAACACCATATATTTT. This encodes CASSPRGGAWGNTIYF.